Given below is one T cell receptor beta chain in context. As yet, its antigen is unknown. PCR used 60 Vbeta primers and 13 Jbeta primers. Measured with immunoSEQ multiplex PCR; TCRdb has only the in-frame clones, and not every one. There are about 160,000 clones in the sample; approximately 79% occur only once, and roughly 6.7% lies in the top ten. This entry comes from a study of cytomegalovirus exposure and HLA in healthy donors. Study-wide findings and caveats: V- and J-gene trimming in TCR beta was tied to a missense DCLRE1C variant by an analysis performed later.

After removal of 3 bases from V and 10 bases from J, the junction contained 3 bases not matched to a gene. This CDR3 is built from 12 residues. CDR1 GTSNPN and CDR2 SVGIG come from the germline V gene (reference sequence). Sequencing was carried out using PBMCs. The chain has TRBV30 and TRBJ1-6; 7 bases match TRBD1. The TCR originated in a man aged 50-60 years in good health and CMV-seropositive. CDR3 coding DNA: TGTGCCTGGAGGCAGGGGGAATCACCCCTCCACTTT. Its protein is CAWRQGESPLHF.